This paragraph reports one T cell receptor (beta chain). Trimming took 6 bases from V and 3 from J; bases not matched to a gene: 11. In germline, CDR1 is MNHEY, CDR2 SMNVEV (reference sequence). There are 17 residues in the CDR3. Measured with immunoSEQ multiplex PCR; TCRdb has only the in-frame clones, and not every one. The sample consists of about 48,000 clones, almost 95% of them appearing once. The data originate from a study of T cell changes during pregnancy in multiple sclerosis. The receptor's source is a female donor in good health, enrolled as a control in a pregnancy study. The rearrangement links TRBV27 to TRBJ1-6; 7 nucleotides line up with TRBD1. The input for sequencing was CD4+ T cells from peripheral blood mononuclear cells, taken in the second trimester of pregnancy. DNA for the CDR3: TGTGCCAGCAGCAGGGGGGCAAGGGGGTTCTATAATTCACCCCTCCACTTT. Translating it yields CASSRGARGFYNSPLHF.